The text below deals with one TCR beta chain. Its target is not known. The data are from a study of cytomegalovirus exposure and HLA in healthy donors. On the study more broadly: Unique TCRs from HLA-typed donors, 70 million to 85 million of them, were held in an early data release. General observations from the study: Later on, an analysis found that several of the most significant clusters appeared to be linked to common viral pathogens, which included parvovirus B19. Only CMV serostatus was available as immune exposure information. V segments that were indistinguishable, TRBV6-2 and TRBV6-3 among them, were omitted from analysis.

The PCR had 60 Vbeta and 13 Jbeta primers. Data came from immunoSEQ multiplex PCR; TCRdb stores just in-frame clones and leaves some out. The profile shows more than 85,000 clones, about three quarters of them singletons. V shed 8 bases, J shed 4 bases, and the junction held 10 bases outside the gene matches. CDR1 and CDR2 from the germline V gene are MNHNS and SASEGT. The CDR3 is 15 residues long. Sequenced sample: PBMCs. This sequence joins TRBV6-1 and TRBJ1-2; 10 nucleotides match TRBD1. The clonotype originates from a woman between 55 and 75 years old in good health and CMV-seropositive. CDR3 bases: TGTGCCAGCTGGGACAGGGGCGCCAAGACCTATGGCTACACCTTC. It encodes CASWDRGAKTYGYTF.